This TCR beta chain was captured in a study of blood T cell repertoires in COVID-19. Study details: Some COVID-19 samples were acute and others convalescent; all came from the United States, Italy and Spain. PBMCs, B-cell-depleted T cells, or T cells were the source of the cDNA or gDNA that made up the material.

Original processing notes: From reference gene primer amplification, estimates of nucleated cell counts were derived. Sequenced by immunoSEQ multiplex PCR; TCRdb stores in-frame clones only, minus some. Clone size and V and J calls were adopted from that table, with D and trimming inferred from the DNA. The profile covers a few hundred thousand clones, with approximately 82% appearing a single time and 3% to 4.5% taken by the ten largest. This CDR3 has 13 amino acids. Germline CDR1 is SGHNT and CDR2 is YYREEE (reference sequence). V was clipped by 2 bases and J by 2 bases, with 8 bases between them. The TCR comes from an elderly woman with acute or convalescent COVID-19. The sample was peripheral blood. The chain combines TRBV5-4 with TRBJ2-7, with D unclear. The CDR3 DNA reads TGTGCCAGCAGCTTACCAGGCGCCTACGAGCAGTACTTC. Translated, it gives CASSLPGAYEQYF.